A selection of T cell receptor beta chains follows, all from one sample in a study of CD8 T cells in ankylosing spondylitis. TCRdb called the 5' RACE reads again in MiXCR, with one record for every CDR3 protein. The sample records some 800,000 distinct CDR3 sequences, 12% being singletons. Sequenced: blood, either unsorted or a sorted T cell fraction (not recorded which). These receptors were collected from a male donor with ankylosing spondylitis. Both conserved end residues are part of each CDR3. A D gene is named only where the DNA matches it firmly. Clone sizes are given selectively: once, few, many, or a class where the clone is expanded.

>TRBJ1-5|NA|TRBD1|TRBV29-1
CSIGDRTSNQPQHF
TGCAGCATTGGGGACAGAACAAGCAATCAGCCCCAGCATTTT
>TRBJ2-7|NA|NA|TRBV20-1
CSARRTPLIPEQYF
TGCAGTGCTAGGAGGACGCCGCTTATCCCCGAGCAGTACTTC
>TRBJ2-7|many|NA|TRBV20-1
CSAVRGGAYEQYF
TGCAGTGCGGTTAGAGGGGGGGCCTACGAGCAGTACTTC
>TRBJ2-1|NA|TRBD1|TRBV5-1
CASSLEGTGVRFRKAQFF
TGCGCCAGCAGCTTAGAGGGGACAGGCGTCCGATTTCGTAAGGCGCAGTTCTTC
>TRBJ2-2|many|NA|TRBV5-1
CASSLEGTGELFF
TGCGCCAGCAGCTTGGAGGGGACCGGGGAGCTGTTTTTT
>TRBJ2-3|NA|NA|TRBV20-1
CSARWGADTQYF
TGCAGTGCTAGGTGGGGCGCAGATACGCAGTATTTT
>TRBJ2-7|few|NA|TRBV12-3/TRBV12-4
CASSPGTFQQYF
TGTGCCAGCAGTCCGGGGACTTTTCAGCAGTACTTC
>TRBJ2-3|few|NA|TRBV20-1
CSARDRRGSGGTDTQYF
TGCAGTGCTAGAGATCGAAGGGGGAGCGGTGGCACAGATACGCAGTATTTT
>TRBJ1-4|NA|TRBD1|TRBV20-1
CSVPDREFATNEKLFF
TGCAGTGTTCCGGACAGGGAATTTGCAACTAATGAAAAACTGTTTTTT
>TRBJ2-5|once|TRBD1|TRBV6-2/TRBV6-3
CASSYRDRGTLQETQYF
TGTGCCAGCAGTTACCGGGACAGGGGCACCCTCCAAGAGACCCAGTACTTC
>TRBJ1-5|many|NA|TRBV6-5
CASSYGSNQPQHF
TGTGCCAGCAGTTACGGTAGCAATCAGCCCCAGCATTTT
>TRBJ1-5|NA|TRBD1|TRBV6-1
CASRSDREMSNQPQHF
TGTGCCAGCAGGTCGGACAGGGAAATGAGCAATCAGCCCCAGCATTTT
>TRBJ1-4|NA|TRBD1|TRBV7-2
CASSSQGGEKLFF
TGTGCCAGCAGCTCGCAGGGGGGTGAAAAACTGTTTTTT
>TRBJ2-3|many|NA|TRBV6-1
CASSAARGADTQYF
TGTGCCAGCAGCGCAGCCCGGGGGGCGGATACGCAGTATTTT
>TRBJ2-5|NA|TRBD2|TRBV12-3/TRBV12-4
CASSLRTWTSVIEETQYF
TGTGCCAGCAGCTTGAGAACCTGGACTAGCGTGATAGAAGAGACCCAGTACTTC
>TRBJ1-4|NA|TRBD1|TRBV7-2
CASSLGHRTGRREKLFF
TGTGCCAGCAGCTTAGGGCACCGGACAGGCAGGAGGGAAAAACTGTTTTTT
>TRBJ1-6|many|NA|TRBV7-2
CASSLGSHGNSPLHF
TGTGCCAGCAGTCTAGGGTCCCATGGGAATTCACCCCTCCACTTT
>TRBJ2-1|few|NA|TRBV24-1
CATSAPLGGSSYNEQFF
TGTGCCACCAGTGCTCCTCTGGGGGGAAGCTCCTACAATGAGCAGTTCTTC
>TRBJ2-3|many|NA|TRBV20-1
CSASPGAPGTDTQYF
TGCAGTGCTAGTCCCGGGGCACCTGGCACAGATACGCAGTATTTT
>TRBJ2-7|NA|TRBD1|TRBV5-1
CASSLKGQNPYEQYF
TGCGCCAGCAGCTTAAAGGGACAGAATCCTTACGAGCAGTACTTC
>TRBJ2-6|NA|NA|TRBV7-2
CASSPSRANVLTF
TGTGCCAGCAGCCCCTCACGGGCCAACGTCCTGACTTTC
>TRBJ2-6|NA|NA|TRBV18
CASSPTTPSGANVLTF
TGTGCCAGCTCACCAACAACCCCCTCGGGGGCCAACGTCCTGACTTTC
>TRBJ2-7|few|TRBD1|TRBV6-5
CASSWPRGQGSYEQYF
TGTGCCAGCAGTTGGCCTCGTGGACAGGGCTCCTACGAGCAGTACTTC
>TRBJ2-2|few|NA|TRBV29-1
CSVDGNTGELFF
TGCAGCGTTGACGGTAACACCGGGGAGCTGTTTTTT
>TRBJ1-2|NA|NA|TRBV24-1
CATSDLWQSAGYTF
TGTGCCACCAGTGATTTATGGCAGTCGGCTGGCTACACCTTC
>TRBJ1-4|NA|NA|TRBV7-9
CASSFTQTGEKLFF
TGTGCCAGCAGCTTTACCCAGACAGGAGAAAAACTGTTTTTT
>TRBJ2-1|NA|TRBD1|TRBV20-1
CSAGTEYNEQFF
TGCAGTGCTGGGACAGAGTACAATGAGCAGTTCTTC
>TRBJ1-1|NA|NA|TRBV28
CASWWGVNTEAFF
TGTGCCAGCTGGTGGGGTGTAAACACTGAAGCTTTCTTT
>TRBJ2-7|NA|NA|TRBV11-2
CASSARRYSYEQYF
TGTGCCAGCAGCGCGAGGCGGTACTCCTACGAGCAGTACTTC
>TRBJ2-7|few|NA|TRBV4-2
CASSLTAGTEAYEQYF
TGTGCCAGCAGCCTGACAGCCGGGACTGAAGCCTACGAGCAGTACTTC
>TRBJ1-1|NA|TRBD1|TRBV19
CASSPGQKNTEAFF
TGTGCCAGTAGTCCGGGACAGAAGAACACTGAAGCTTTCTTT
>TRBJ1-6|few|NA|TRBV20-1
CSARGAGYFGSPLHF
TGCAGTGCTAGAGGGGCCGGGTACTTCGGTTCACCCCTCCACTTT
>TRBJ2-1|NA|TRBD2|TRBV12-5
CASGADTSGTREQFF
TGTGCTAGTGGGGCCGATACTAGCGGGACCAGGGAGCAGTTCTTC
>TRBJ2-7|few|NA|TRBV11-2
CASSLGPRTALTSYEQYF
TGTGCCAGCAGCTTAGGTCCCAGGACCGCGCTTACGTCCTACGAGCAGTACTTC
>TRBJ2-7|many|NA|TRBV7-2
CASSHSSYEQYF
TGTGCCAGCAGCCATAGCTCCTACGAGCAGTACTTC
>TRBJ1-1|NA|TRBD1|TRBV4-2
CASSHQGASLGTEAFF
TGTGCCAGCAGCCACCAGGGGGCGAGTCTGGGCACTGAAGCTTTCTTT
>TRBJ1-4|NA|NA|TRBV4-3
CASSRTRRNEKLFF
TGCGCCAGCAGCCGGACTCGTAGAAATGAAAAACTGTTTTTT
>TRBJ2-7|many|TRBD1|TRBV4-3
CASSQGRDRGRYEQYF
TGCGCCAGCAGCCAAGGGCGGGACAGGGGCAGGTACGAGCAGTACTTC
>TRBJ1-2|many|NA|TRBV7-6
CASSLGVGFYGYTF
TGTGCCAGCAGCTTAGGGGTCGGGTTCTATGGCTACACCTTC
>TRBJ2-5|NA|TRBD1|TRBV28
CAINQQGAGETQYF
TGTGCCATCAACCAACAGGGGGCAGGGGAGACCCAGTACTTC
>TRBJ2-7|many|TRBD1|TRBV18
CASSPPGQGSYEQYF
TGTGCCAGCAGCCCCCCGGGACAGGGTTCCTACGAGCAGTACTTC
>TRBJ1-6|few|NA|TRBV20-1
CSARDRRVTYNSPLHF
TGCAGTGCTAGAGATAGGCGGGTAACCTATAATTCACCCCTCCACTTT
>TRBJ1-5|few|NA|TRBV12-3/TRBV12-4
CASSYRTGSNQPQHF
TGTGCCAGCAGTTACCGGACGGGTAGCAATCAGCCCCAGCATTTT
>TRBJ1-5|NA|NA|TRBV24-1
CATSDGRGLGPQHF
TGTGCCACCAGTGACGGACGGGGCTTGGGTCCCCAGCATTTT
>TRBJ2-7|few|TRBD2|TRBV10-3
CASRPGLALGEQYF
TGTGCCTCCCGACCGGGACTAGCTTTGGGAGAGCAGTACTTC
>TRBJ2-7|NA|NA|TRBV20-1
CSAPPRRPNNEQYF
TGCAGTGCGCCCCCCCGGCGCCCCAACAACGAGCAGTACTTC
>TRBJ2-7|NA|NA|TRBV4-2
CASSQVVKQGYYEQYF
TGTGCCAGCAGCCAAGTAGTGAAACAGGGCTACTACGAGCAGTACTTC
>TRBJ1-2|NA|TRBD1|TRBV28
CASSDRVGGYTF
TGTGCCAGCAGCGACAGGGTAGGCGGCTACACCTTC
>TRBJ1-1|few|NA|TRBV28
CASPGPMNTEAFF
TGTGCCAGCCCCGGCCCCATGAACACTGAAGCTTTCTTT
>TRBJ2-7|many|TRBD1|TRBV7-8
CASSAAPGQGIYEQYF
TGTGCCAGCAGCGCCGCGCCGGGACAGGGGATCTACGAGCAGTACTTC
>TRBJ2-3|few|NA|TRBV29-1
CSLRPLLVTDTQYF
TGCAGCTTAAGGCCCCTTCTCGTCACAGATACGCAGTATTTT
>TRBJ2-5|NA|TRBD2|TRBV6-1
CASSRAGTSKETQYF
TGTGCCAGCAGCCGAGCCGGGACTAGCAAAGAGACCCAGTACTTC
>TRBJ1-1|NA|NA|TRBV20-1
CSGYWTGRRAFF
TGCAGTGGATACTGGACCGGGAGACGAGCTTTCTTT
>TRBJ2-7|few|NA|TRBV6-2/TRBV6-3
CASSNIYEQYF
TGTGCCAGCAGTAACATATACGAGCAGTACTTC
>TRBJ2-7|NA|TRBD1|TRBV27
CASSPVTGGRTYEQYF
TGTGCCAGCAGCCCGGTGACAGGGGGCAGGACCTACGAGCAGTACTTC
>TRBJ2-1|NA|TRBD2|TRBV5-1
CASTLGGVWNEQFF
TGCGCCAGCACCCTCGGGGGGGTGTGGAATGAGCAGTTCTTC
>TRBJ1-2|many|NA|TRBV29-1
CSVLSPPSNYGYTF
TGCAGCGTCCTGTCCCCTCCCAGCAACTATGGCTACACCTTC
>TRBJ2-7|many|NA|TRBV20-1
CSANGKDPLGYEQYF
TGCAGTGCTAACGGGAAAGACCCCCTGGGTTACGAGCAGTACTTC
>TRBJ1-5|few|TRBD1|TRBV12-3/TRBV12-4
CASLQGYSNQPQHF
TGTGCCAGCCTACAGGGGTATAGCAATCAGCCCCAGCATTTT